One sample yielded the 20 T cell receptor beta chains listed below, sequenced in a study of T cell changes during pregnancy in multiple sclerosis (dated by TCRdb to the late 2010s). The library relied on the immunoSEQ multiplex PCR assay. Held by TCRdb, this immuneACCESS table contains in-frame sequences only and omits some clones. Under half of the omission traces to an unresolved V gene where checked; the cause of the rest is unknown. Across this sample there are over 80,000 clones, with 75% to 95% seen only once. The ten most abundant clones make up around 0.79% of the sample. The specimen comprised peripheral blood, sampled in the second trimester of pregnancy. The receptors were gathered from a female donor in good health, enrolled as a control in a pregnancy study.

This chain joins TRBV11-2 and TRBJ2-7, with 11 bases that match TRBD2. Trimming cost V 5 bases and J 3 bases; bases outside gene matches: 3. Germline CDR1 and CDR2: SGHAT and FQNNGV. The CDR3 spans 14 residues. This CDR3 reads CASSDTSGGYEQYF. The CDR3 DNA sequence: TGTGCCAGCAGCGATACTAGCGGGGGCTACGAGCAGTACTTC.

The rearrangement uses TRBV19 and TRBJ2-3, with D perhaps matching TRBD1 (6 bases). Between the trimmed V and J ends, which lost 6 bases and 4 bases, there was a span of 8 bases. This CDR3 contains 12 residues. CDR1 is LNHDA and CDR2 is SQIVND in the germline V gene (reference sequence). The CDR3: CASRDSPDTQYF. The CDR3 DNA is TGTGCCAGTAGGGACAGTCCAGATACGCAGTATTTT.

This clone was seen just once. The chain's CDR3 is CASSGRQQFSYEQYF. CDR3 bases: TGTGCCAGCAGTGGTCGACAGCAGTTCTCCTACGAGCAGTACTTC. The V and J genes are TRBV6-1 and TRBJ2-7, with D maybe TRBD1 (5 bases). The CDR3 runs 15 residues. Germline values: CDR1 MNHNS, CDR2 SASEGT. Trimming removed 4 bases from V and 0 bases from J, with 13 bases in between.

The CDR3 bases are TGTGCCAGCAGCTTGGGACTAGCGGTATCCACCGGGGAGCTGTTTTTT. This encodes CASSLGLAVSTGELFF. The rearrangement joins TRBV5-4 to TRBJ2-2, with 9 bases fitting TRBD2. Unmatched junction bases numbered 4, after V lost 0 bases and J lost 4 bases. This CDR3 has 16 amino acids. Germline V gene sequence: CDR1 SGHNT, CDR2 YYREEE (reference sequence).

This clone is a singleton in its sample. This chain links TRBV10-2 with TRBJ2-7; 9 bases fit TRBD2. The CDR3 totals 16 residues. Germline values: CDR1 WSHSY, CDR2 SAAADI. V lost 7 bases and J lost 4; bases outside the gene matches: 14. The CDR3 loop reads CASTLAGSMIGYEQYF. The CDR3 DNA follows: TGCGCCAGCACGCTAGCGGGGAGTATGATAGGATACGAGCAGTACTTC.

The chain uses TRBV9 and TRBJ1-4; TRBD1 matches 9 bases. The CDR3 covers 17 residues. V lost 0 bases to trimming and J lost 7 bases; unmatched junction nucleotides: 10. Germline-derived CDR1 and CDR2 are SGDLS and YYNGEE. The CDR3 region is CASSVGGQGAAGEKLFF. CDR3 nucleotides: TGTGCCAGCAGCGTAGGGGGACAGGGCGCGGCGGGTGAAAAACTGTTTTTT.

The gene calls are TRBV14 and TRBJ2-2, with TRBD2 matching over 9 bases. The junction had 6 bases not matched to a gene; V was cut back by 6 bases and J by 1 base. Germline CDR1 SGHDN, CDR2 FVKESK. The CDR3 has 16 residues. DNA for the CDR3: TGTGCCAGCAGTGGCCTAGCGGGGTGGAACACCGGGGAGCTGTTTTTT. It encodes CASSGLAGWNTGELFF.

The genes are TRBV18 and TRBJ1-5; D remains ambiguous. The CDR3 covers 13 residues. CDR1 is KGHSH and CDR2 is LQKENI in the germline V gene. The ends were cut back, 3 bases at V and 5 bases at J, with 8 bases in the middle. The CDR3 loop reads CASSPVEDQPQHF. CDR3 nucleotides: TGTGCCAGCTCACCTGTCGAGGATCAGCCCCAGCATTTT.

V and J are TRBV5-6 and TRBJ2-1; 8 bases match TRBD1. The CDR3 is 15 amino acids. The V segment lost 4 bases and the J segment 6 bases; nucleotides outside the gene matches: 9. Germline V gene lookup returns CDR1 SGHDT and CDR2 YYEEEE. The CDR3 DNA follows: TGTGCCAGCAGCCAAACAGGGGGAACCCCCAATGAGCAGTTCTTC. Its protein is CASSQTGGTPNEQFF.

The chain uses TRBV28 and TRBJ2-7; 9 bases fit TRBD1. V lost 5 bases, J lost 0 bases, and 5 bases stayed unmatched. The CDR3 contains 15 residues. Germline CDR1 is MDHEN and CDR2 is SYDVKM. The CDR3: CASSPGGQGSYEQYF. CDR3 nucleotides: TGTGCCAGCAGTCCCGGGGGACAGGGCTCCTACGAGCAGTACTTC.

This clone was seen only a few times. The genes are TRBV6-5 and TRBJ1-6; TRBD1 might be the D (6 bases). The CDR3 is 16 residues long. The V and J ends lost 2 bases and 8 bases respectively, with 16 bases between them. Germline CDR1 MNHEY, CDR2 SVGAGI. This CDR3 is CASSYGRGGADSPLHF. The CDR3 coding sequence is TGTGCCAGCAGTTACGGCCGGGGGGGCGCGGATTCACCCCTCCACTTT.

The chain links TRBV4-3 to TRBJ2-5; 8 positions agree with TRBD2. V was pared by 4 bases and J by 1 base, with 5 bases of the junction left unmatched. The CDR3 is 15 amino acids. CDR1 is LGHNA, CDR2 YSLEER, per germline. The CDR3 DNA reads as TGCGCCAGCAGCCGAGCTAGCGGGTTCCAAGAGACCCAGTACTTC. Its translation: CASSRASGFQETQYF.

V is TRBV19 and J is TRBJ2-3; 7 bases fit TRBD2. Germline CDR1 LNHDA, CDR2 SQIVND (reference sequence). CDR3 length equals 14 residues. V lost 7 bases and J lost 2; bases outside the gene matches: 6. The CDR3 region has the DNA TGTGCCAGTAAACCGAGCGGGGTCACAGATACGCAGTATTTT. As protein: CASKPSGVTDTQYF. Drawing the rest from reference TRBV19 and TRBJ2-3, the complete variable domain is DGGITQSPKYLFRKEGQNVTLSCEQNLNHDAMYWYRQDPGQGLRLIYYSQIVNDFQKGDIAEGYSVSREKKESFPLTVTSAQKNPTAFYLCASKPSGVTDTQYFGPGTRLTVL.

The rearrangement links TRBV7-2 to TRBJ1-1, with D unresolved. Germline values: CDR1 SGHTA, CDR2 FQGNSA. The CDR3 sequence is 13 residues long. V was trimmed by 2 bases and J by 4 bases, leaving 8 bases between them. The CDR3 DNA is TGTGCCAGCAGCTTACACGGGGTCACTGAAGCTTTCTTT. Its translation is CASSLHGVTEAFF.

The J gene is TRBJ2-2, the V gene TRBV7-9, with 9 bases identical to TRBD1. The CDR3 spans 15 residues. Trimming cost V 5 bases and J 8 bases; bases outside gene matches: 9. Germline CDR1 reads SEHNR; CDR2 reads FQNEAQ (reference sequence). The DNA of the CDR3 is TGTGCCAGCAGCCGGGACAGGGTAATATCTGGGGAGCTGTTTTTT. Its protein product is CASSRDRVISGELFF.

V and J are TRBV10-3 and TRBJ1-1; 7 nucleotides match TRBD1. The junction had 11 bases not matched to a gene; V was cut back by 0 bases and J by 4 bases. This CDR3 has 17 amino acids. Germline assignment: CDR1 ENHRY and CDR2 SYGVKD. The CDR3 sequence is CAISESLGGRGSTEAFF. CDR3 nucleotides: TGTGCCATCAGTGAGTCTTTAGGGGGCAGGGGGAGCACTGAAGCTTTCTTT.

The chain links TRBV28 to TRBJ1-5; D unresolved. CDR1 is MDHEN and CDR2 is SYDVKM in the germline V gene. This CDR3 is built from 15 residues. V was cut by 2 bases and J by 4 bases, with 12 bases left in between. The CDR3 DNA reads TGTGCCAGCAGTTTAGTGGGTTCGGGTAATCAGCCCCAGCATTTT. It translates to CASSLVGSGNQPQHF.

The V and J genes are TRBV11-2 and TRBJ2-4; possible D gene TRBD1, 5 bases. V lost 5 bases and J lost 8, with 16 bases in between. This CDR3 spans 14 amino acids. The germline CDR1 and CDR2 sequences are SGHAT and FQNNGV. CDR3 amino acids: CASSPRRGGDIQYF. The CDR3 nucleotides are TGTGCCAGCAGCCCTAGAAGGGGTGGGGACATTCAGTACTTC. Drawing the rest from reference TRBV11-2 and TRBJ2-4, the complete variable domain is EAGVAQSPRYKIIEKRQSVAFWCNPISGHATLYWYQQILGQGPKLLIQFQNNGVVDDSQLPKDRFSAERLKGVDSTLKIQPAKLEDSAVYLCASSPRRGGDIQYFGAGTRLSVL.

The J gene is TRBJ1-2, the V gene TRBV25-1; a possible D gene is TRBD1 (5 bases). Germline CDR1 MGHDK, CDR2 SYGVNS. The CDR3 runs to 15 residues. V was pared by 3 bases and J by 8 bases, with 19 bases between. CDR3 protein: CASSDLGRQGRGYTF. The CDR3 DNA reads TGTGCCAGCAGTGACCTCGGCCGGCAGGGTAGAGGCTACACCTTC.

The chain links TRBV7-2 to TRBJ2-2; no firm D call. V dropped 6 bases and J dropped 5 bases, with 10 bases sitting between them. The CDR3 sequence is 13 residues long. Germline V gene data show CDR1 as SGHTA and CDR2 as FQGNSA. CDR3 nucleotides: TGTGCCAGCAGAGCGTTTATAACCGGGGAGCTGTTTTTT. Its protein is CASRAFITGELFF.